This T cell receptor beta chain was recorded in a study of cytomegalovirus exposure and HLA in healthy donors (dated 2017 in TCRdb). The study in broad terms: According to a later analysis, the roughly 120 validation repertoires were produced on the same platform as the 666 repertoires of the first cohort. To predict cytomegalovirus infection status, the study brought together high-throughput TCR immunosequencing, statistical association of individual TCRs with disease status, and machine learning. In addition to the first cohort of approximately 670 subjects, a separate validation cohort of around 110 different subjects was used. The study was designed to test whether signatures of past pathogen exposure could be identified by cataloging public T cell receptors. Broad study findings and their caveats: The classifier was reported to diagnose cytomegalovirus status with high specificity and sensitivity in both the original and validation cohorts. Three of the identified cytomegalovirus-associated TCR beta chains were confirmed in vitro to be specific for cytomegalovirus antigens. The study listed 150 to 200 TCR beta chains as associated with cytomegalovirus. All 120 or so repertoires were used to score co-occurrence in the validation cohort in a later analysis, because that analysis had no HLA typing for the cohort. Across donors, most TCR sequences were observed very rarely, whereas some public TCRs were present in many individuals. According to the authors, the approach could potentially be generalized to other disease states and immunological phenotypes. Subsequent analysis determined that TCRs grouped into clusters in the first cohort also showed a tendency toward co-occurrence across the roughly 130 validation repertoires, and 94% of cluster scores exceeded 0.

The library was obtained by the immunoSEQ multiplex PCR assay. As for the authors' bioinformatics: A statistical classification framework was built for diagnosing cytomegalovirus status from the catalog of TCR beta chain sequences. The table comes from immuneACCESS by way of TCRdb, which keeps in-frame sequences with V and J called. Part of the clones is missing from these tables; in studies checked, under half for an unresolved V gene and the rest for unknown reasons. V and J calls and clone size are as listed in that table; D and trimming were resolved from the DNA. Within this sample are some 310,000 clones, with around 90% of them counted one time only. The ten biggest clones cover around 0.91% of the sample. The CDR3 measures 16 amino acids from cysteine to phenylalanine. CDR3 DNA is the only sequence kept; it has 48 bases, read in frame from the first base. Relative to germline, V is missing 0 bases and J is missing 5 bases, with 6 bases of the junction outside any gene match. CDR1 and CDR2, per the germline V gene (reference sequence), are MNHNY and SVGAGI.

The donors were included in the validation cohort of over a hundred subjects, a group kept apart from the approximately 670-subject first cohort. On this clone itself: Which antigen it targets is not known. No much larger clonotype is one base removed from it; base qualities were not supplied.

Here the chain combines TRBV6-6 and TRBJ2-1; the junction holds 8 bases that match TRBD2. What was sequenced was PBMCs. The receptor was derived from a man younger than 40 in good health and CMV-seronegative. In nucleotide form, the sequence is TGTGCCAGCAGTTACTCGAGCGGGGGCGCCCACAATGAGCAGTTCTTC. The translation is CASSYSSGGAHNEQFF.